Following are 7 T cell receptor beta chains from one sample sequenced in a study of blood T cell repertoires in COVID-19. Repertoires were generated with immunoSEQ multiplex PCR, while TCRdb's copy carries only in-frame clones and drops some. Of about 350,000 clones in the sample, about 86% were seen once. Sample: peripheral blood. These receptors were collected from a woman aged 60 to 75 with COVID-19, enrolled during active disease.

This clone was counted a single time. CDR3 DNA sequence: TGTGCCAGCAGATACGGGACAAACTATGGCTACACCTTC. The encoded protein is CASRYGTNYGYTF. The gene calls are TRBV7-2 and TRBJ1-2; tentatively, D is TRBD1 (6 bases). Germline lookup yields CDR1 SGHTA and CDR2 FQGNSA. The V and J ends lost 6 bases and 2 bases respectively, with 10 bases between them. The CDR3 loop spans 13 amino acids.

The chain recombines TRBV7-2 with TRBJ1-4, with unresolved D. CDR3 length: 14 residues. Trimming shortened V by 5 bases and J by 7 bases, and 14 bases separated the two germline ends. Germline V gives CDR1 SGHTA, CDR2 FQGNSA. Written as DNA, the CDR3 is TGTGCCAGCAGCCCCTCTTCCCAGGCTGAAAAACTGTTTTTT. Its protein product is CASSPSSQAEKLFF. The whole variable domain, filled in from reference TRBV7-2 and TRBJ1-4, reads GAGVSQSPSNKVTEKGKDVELRCDPISGHTALYWYRQSLGQGLEFLIYFQGNSAPDKSGLPSDRFSAERTGGSVSTLTIQRTQQEDSAVYLCASSPSSQAEKLFFGSGTQLSVL.

V is TRBV4-3 and J is TRBJ1-2; possible D gene TRBD1, 5 bases. This CDR3 is 13 amino acids long. From germline, CDR1 is LGHNA and CDR2 YSLEER. The germline V and J ends were trimmed by 4 bases and 8 bases, with 14 bases remaining between them. As DNA, the CDR3 is TGCGCCAGCAGCCGCAAATCGGGGGACGGCTACACCTTC. Encoded protein: CASSRKSGDGYTF.

This clone was seen repeatedly, ten times or more. CDR3 sequence: CASSAQDSRYGSEQFF. The CDR3 coding sequence is TGTGCCAGCAGCGCCCAGGACAGCAGATATGGGAGTGAGCAGTTCTTC. The chain couples TRBV9 to TRBJ2-1; D perhaps matches TRBD1 (6 bases). The CDR3 contains 16 residues. The V and J ends lost 3 bases and 9 bases respectively, with 22 bases between them. CDR1 SGDLS and CDR2 YYNGEE come from the germline V gene.

The chain is built from TRBV30 and TRBJ1-2; D is possibly TRBD1 (5 bases). This CDR3 region has 12 residues. Trimming stripped 0 bases from V and 7 bases from J, with 9 bases between. Germline-derived CDR1 and CDR2 are GTSNPN and SVGIG (reference sequence). The CDR3 protein is CAWSVNQGGYTF. The CDR3 DNA sequence: TGTGCCTGGAGTGTTAACCAGGGTGGCTACACCTTC.

This chain joins TRBV6-4 and TRBJ2-4; tentatively, D is TRBD1 (6 bases). Looked up from germline, CDR1 is MRHNA and CDR2 is SNTAGT. This CDR3 comprises 14 residues. The germline V and J ends were trimmed by 11 bases and 0 bases, with 14 bases remaining between them. The CDR3 loop is CARPQGPAKNIQYF. DNA of the CDR3: TGTGCCCGGCCACAGGGCCCAGCCAAAAACATTCAGTACTTC.

As regards this clone: At one end the junction does not follow the germline gene, possibly because of a read error. The genes are TRBV2 and TRBJ1-5; the D gene is possibly TRBD1 (6 bases). CDR3 length: 13 amino acids. The germline V gene encodes CDR1 SNHLY and CDR2 FYNNEI. The CDR3 DNA follows: TGTGCCAGCAGTGCGGGGGGCAAACAGCCCCAGCATTTT. Protein product: CASSAGGKQPQHF.